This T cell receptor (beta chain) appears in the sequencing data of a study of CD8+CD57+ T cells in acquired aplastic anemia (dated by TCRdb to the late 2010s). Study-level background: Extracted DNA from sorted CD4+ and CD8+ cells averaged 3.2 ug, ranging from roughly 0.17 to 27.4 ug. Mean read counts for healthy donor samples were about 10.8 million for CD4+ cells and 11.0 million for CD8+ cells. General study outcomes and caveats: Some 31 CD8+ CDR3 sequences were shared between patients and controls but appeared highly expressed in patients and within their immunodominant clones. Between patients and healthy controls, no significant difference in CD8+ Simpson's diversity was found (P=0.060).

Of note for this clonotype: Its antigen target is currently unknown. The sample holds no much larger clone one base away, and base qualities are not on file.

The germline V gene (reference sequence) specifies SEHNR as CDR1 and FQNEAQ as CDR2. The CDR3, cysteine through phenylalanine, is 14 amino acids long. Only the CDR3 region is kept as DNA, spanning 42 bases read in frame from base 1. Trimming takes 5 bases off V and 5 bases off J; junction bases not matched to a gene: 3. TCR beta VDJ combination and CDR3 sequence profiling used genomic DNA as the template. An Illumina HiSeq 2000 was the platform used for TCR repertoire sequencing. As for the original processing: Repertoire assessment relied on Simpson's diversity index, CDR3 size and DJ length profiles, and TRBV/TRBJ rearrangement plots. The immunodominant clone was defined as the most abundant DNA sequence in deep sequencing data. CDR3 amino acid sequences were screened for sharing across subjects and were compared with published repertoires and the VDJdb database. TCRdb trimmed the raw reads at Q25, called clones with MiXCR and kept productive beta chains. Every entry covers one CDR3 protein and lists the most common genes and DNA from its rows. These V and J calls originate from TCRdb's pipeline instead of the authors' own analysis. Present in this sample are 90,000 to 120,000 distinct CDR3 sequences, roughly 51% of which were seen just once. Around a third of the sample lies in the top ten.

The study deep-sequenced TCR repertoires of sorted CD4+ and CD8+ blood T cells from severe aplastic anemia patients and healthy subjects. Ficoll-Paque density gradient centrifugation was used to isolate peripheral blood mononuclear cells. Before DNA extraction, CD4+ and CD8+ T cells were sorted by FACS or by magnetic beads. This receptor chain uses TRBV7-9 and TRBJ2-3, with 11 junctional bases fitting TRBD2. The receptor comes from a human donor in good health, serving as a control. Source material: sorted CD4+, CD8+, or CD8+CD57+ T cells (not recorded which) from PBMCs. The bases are TGTGCCAGCAGCCCAGGACTAGCGGGAGATACGCAGTATTTT. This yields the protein CASSPGLAGDTQYF.